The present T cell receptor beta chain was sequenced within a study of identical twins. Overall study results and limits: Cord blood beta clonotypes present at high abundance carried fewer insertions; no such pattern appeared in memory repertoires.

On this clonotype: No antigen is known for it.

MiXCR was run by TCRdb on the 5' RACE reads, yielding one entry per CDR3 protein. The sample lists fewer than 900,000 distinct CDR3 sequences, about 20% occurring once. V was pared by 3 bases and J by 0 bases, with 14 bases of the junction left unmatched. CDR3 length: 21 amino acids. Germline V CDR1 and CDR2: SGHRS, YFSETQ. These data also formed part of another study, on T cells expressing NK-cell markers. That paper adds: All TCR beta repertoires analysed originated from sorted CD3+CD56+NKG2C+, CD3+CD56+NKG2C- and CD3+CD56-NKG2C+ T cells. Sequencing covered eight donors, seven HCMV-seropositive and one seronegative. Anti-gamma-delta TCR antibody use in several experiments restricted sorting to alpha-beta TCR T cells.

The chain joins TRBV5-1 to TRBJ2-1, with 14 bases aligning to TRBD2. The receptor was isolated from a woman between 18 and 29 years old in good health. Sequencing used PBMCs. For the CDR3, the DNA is TGCGCCAGCAGCTCTTACCGGACTAGCGGGAGGAACCCGAGCTCCTACAATGAGCAGTTCTTC. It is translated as CASSSYRTSGRNPSSYNEQFF.